This T cell receptor beta chain was sequenced during a study of T cell responses to AZD1222 COVID-19 vaccine. Generated by immunoSEQ multiplex PCR, the TCRdb table keeps only in-frame clones and is missing some. The sample has under 130,000 clones; roughly 87% are singletons. CDR3 size: 14 residues. The germline V gene encodes CDR1 SGHRS and CDR2 YFSETQ. With 4 bases clipped from V and 5 bases from J, the junction kept 7 bases outside the gene matches. The chain joins TRBV5-1 to TRBJ1-1; 8 nucleotides line up with TRBD1. The sequences come from peripheral blood, collected 28 days after the second AZD1222 dose. This receptor was identified in an adult who received the AZD1222 COVID-19 vaccine. The CDR3 nucleotides are TGCGCCAGCAGCCTACGGACAGGGCGAACTGAAGCTTTCTTT. This sequence encodes CASSLRTGRTEAFF.